The clone carrying this T cell receptor beta chain showed up many times. The antigen is undetermined. The entry originates in a study of T cells in Graves' hyperthyroidism and ophthalmopathy. Patients between 18 and 65 years old had hyperthyroidism, newly diagnosed and lasting under 2 months. PBMCs were obtained from approximately 10 ml fresh peripheral blood. Study findings and constraints: In simple terms, a model built on 13 V-J features told ophthalmopathy apart from stable hyperthyroidism. Before onset, by a median of approximately 6.2 months, the model predicted ophthalmopathy.

There were TCR beta CDR3 regions amplified from RNA transcripts. A first-round RT-PCR of the TCR CDR3 used the HTBI primer set. TCRdb re-analysed the multiplex PCR reads in MiXCR, keeping a single row per CDR3 protein. The sample contains some 460,000 distinct CDR3 sequences, 15% to 17% of which appear only once. The CDR3 totals 17 residues. Germline V gene sequence: CDR1 MNHEY, CDR2 SMNVEV (reference sequence). The ends were cut back, 5 bases at V and 3 bases at J, with 23 bases in the middle. This receptor was taken from a woman aged 18-29 years with Graves' hyperthyroidism. Sequenced: blood. This chain connects TRBV27 to TRBJ2-7; D is unresolved. The CDR3 sequence is CASSPRPPGYKNYEQYF. The CDR3 DNA reads as TGTGCCAGCAGTCCAAGACCCCCGGGCTACAAAAACTACGAGCAGTACTTC.